The sequence of this TCR beta chain was determined in a study of beta chain features in type 1 diabetes. CDR1 MNHEY and CDR2 SVGAGI come from the germline V gene. This CDR3 is 12 amino acids long. Trimming cost V 6 bases and J 6 bases, with 10 bases left between them. TCRB transcripts that were expressed got sequenced, as all of the isolated RNA had been reverse transcribed. Here immunoSEQ multiplex PCR was the method, and the copy in TCRdb shows in-frame clones only, minus some. The sample has under 900,000 clones, roughly 15% seen once. As regards this clone: What it binds is not known.

Findings of the study overall: Shorter templates may be favored by PCR, equally so in patients and controls. There was a possibility that cDNA sequencing over-represented cells with high TCR expression. In all four CD4+ subsets, TCRB CDR3 length was significantly, moderately reduced in type 1 diabetes.

The J gene is TRBJ2-3, the V gene TRBV6-5; perhaps TRBD2 as D (6 bases). This TCR came from a woman younger than 35 in good health. The specimen was naive CD4+ T cells from blood. The CDR3 DNA follows: TGTGCCAGCAGACTCGGGAGCGATACGCAGTATTTT. Translated: CASRLGSDTQYF.